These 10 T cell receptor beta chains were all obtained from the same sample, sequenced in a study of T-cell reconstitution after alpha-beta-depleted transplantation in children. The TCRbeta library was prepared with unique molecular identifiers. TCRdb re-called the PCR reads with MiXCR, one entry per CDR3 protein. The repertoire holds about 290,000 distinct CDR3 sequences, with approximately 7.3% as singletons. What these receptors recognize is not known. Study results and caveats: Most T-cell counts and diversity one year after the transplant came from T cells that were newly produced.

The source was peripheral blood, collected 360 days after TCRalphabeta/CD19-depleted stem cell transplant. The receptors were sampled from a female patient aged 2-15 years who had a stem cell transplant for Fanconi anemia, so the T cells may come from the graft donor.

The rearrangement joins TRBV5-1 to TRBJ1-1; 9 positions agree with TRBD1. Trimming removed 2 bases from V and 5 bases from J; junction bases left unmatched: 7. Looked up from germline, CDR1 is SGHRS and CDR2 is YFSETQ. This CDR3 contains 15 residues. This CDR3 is CASSFRDRGGTEAFF. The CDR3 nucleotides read TGCGCCAGCAGCTTTAGAGACAGGGGGGGAACTGAAGCTTTCTTT. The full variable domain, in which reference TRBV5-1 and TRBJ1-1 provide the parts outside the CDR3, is KAGVTQTPRYLIKTRGQQVTLSCSPISGHRSVSWYQQTPGQGLQFLFEYFSETQRNKGNFPGRFSGRQFSNSRSEMNVSTLELGDSALYLCASSFRDRGGTEAFFGQGTRLTVV.

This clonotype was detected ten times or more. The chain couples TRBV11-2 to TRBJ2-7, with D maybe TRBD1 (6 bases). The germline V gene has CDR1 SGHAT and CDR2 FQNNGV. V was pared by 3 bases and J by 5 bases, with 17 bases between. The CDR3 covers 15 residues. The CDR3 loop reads CASSFSGTPGDEQYF. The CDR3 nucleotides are TGTGCCAGCAGCTTTTCTGGGACGCCAGGGGACGAGCAGTACTTC.

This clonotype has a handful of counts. The CDR3 is CASSLFTAGQETQYF. DNA for the CDR3: TGTGCCAGCAGCTTATTCACAGCGGGCCAAGAGACCCAGTACTTC. The V gene is TRBV7-6, the J gene TRBJ2-5, with D possibly TRBD2 on 6 matching bases. CDR3 length: 15 amino acids. Trimming took off 2 bases at V and 1 base at J, with 11 bases between the two ends. Germline V gene sequence: CDR1 SGHVS, CDR2 FNYEAQ.

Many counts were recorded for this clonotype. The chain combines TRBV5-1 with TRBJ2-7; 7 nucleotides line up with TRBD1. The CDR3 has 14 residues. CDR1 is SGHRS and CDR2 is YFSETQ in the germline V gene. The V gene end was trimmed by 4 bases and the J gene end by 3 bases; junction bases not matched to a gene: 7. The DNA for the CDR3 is TGCGCCAGCAGCCACCGGGACAGAGTCTACGAGCAGTACTTC. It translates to CASSHRDRVYEQYF. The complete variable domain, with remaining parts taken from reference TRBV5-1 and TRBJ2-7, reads KAGVTQTPRYLIKTRGQQVTLSCSPISGHRSVSWYQQTPGQGLQFLFEYFSETQRNKGNFPGRFSGRQFSNSRSEMNVSTLELGDSALYLCASSHRDRVYEQYFGPGTRLTVT.

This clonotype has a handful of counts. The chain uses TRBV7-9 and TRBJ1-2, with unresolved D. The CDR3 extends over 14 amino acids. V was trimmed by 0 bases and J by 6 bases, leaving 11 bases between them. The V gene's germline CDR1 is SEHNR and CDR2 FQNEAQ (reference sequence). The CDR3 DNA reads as TGTGCCAGCAGCTTAGCGGGCAGGTGGGATGGCTACACCTTC. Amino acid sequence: CASSLAGRWDGYTF.

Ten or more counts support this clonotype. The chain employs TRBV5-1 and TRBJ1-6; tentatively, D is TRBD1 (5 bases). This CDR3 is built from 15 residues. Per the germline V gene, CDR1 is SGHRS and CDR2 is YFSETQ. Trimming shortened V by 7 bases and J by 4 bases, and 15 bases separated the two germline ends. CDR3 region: CASGREGFYNSPLHF. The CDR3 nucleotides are TGCGCCAGCGGCAGGGAAGGGTTTTATAATTCACCCCTCCACTTT.

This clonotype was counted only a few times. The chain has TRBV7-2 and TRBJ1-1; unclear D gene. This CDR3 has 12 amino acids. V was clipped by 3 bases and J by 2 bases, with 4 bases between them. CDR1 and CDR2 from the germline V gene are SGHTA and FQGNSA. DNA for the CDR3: TGTGCCAGCAGCTTTCCAAACACTGAAGCTTTCTTT. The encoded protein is CASSFPNTEAFF.

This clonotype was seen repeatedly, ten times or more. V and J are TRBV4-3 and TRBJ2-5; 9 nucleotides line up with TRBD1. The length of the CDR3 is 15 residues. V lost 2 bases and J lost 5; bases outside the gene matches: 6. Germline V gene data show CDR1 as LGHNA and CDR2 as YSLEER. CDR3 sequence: CASSQIPGQGETQYF. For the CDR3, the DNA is TGCGCCAGCAGCCAAATCCCGGGACAGGGTGAGACCCAGTACTTC.

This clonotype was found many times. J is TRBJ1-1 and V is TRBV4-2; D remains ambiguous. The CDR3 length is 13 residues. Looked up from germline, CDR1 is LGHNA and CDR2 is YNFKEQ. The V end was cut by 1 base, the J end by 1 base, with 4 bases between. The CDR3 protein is CASSQARNTEAFF. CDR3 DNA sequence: TGTGCCAGCAGCCAAGCCAGGAACACTGAAGCTTTCTTT.

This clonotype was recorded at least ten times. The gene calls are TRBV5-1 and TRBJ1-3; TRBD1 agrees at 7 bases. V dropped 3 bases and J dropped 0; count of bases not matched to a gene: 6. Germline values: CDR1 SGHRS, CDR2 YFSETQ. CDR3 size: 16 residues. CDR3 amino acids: CASSWGDRDSGNTIYF. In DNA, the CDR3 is TGCGCCAGCAGCTGGGGGGACAGAGACTCTGGAAACACCATATATTTT.